A single sample is the source of the 24 T cell receptor beta chains below, sequenced in a study of spatial heterogeneity in lung cancer. MiXCR, run by TCRdb on the 5' RACE reads, gives a single entry per CDR3 protein. The repertoire holds fewer than 40,000 distinct CDR3 sequences, roughly 8% seen once, with 25% to 35% in the top ten. The sample's time point: sample taken at primary tumor resection. Whole RNA from tumor, nontumor lung or frozen PBMC was sequenced unsorted. The sequencing used PBMCs, collected at surgery. The source of these receptors is a male donor with early-stage non-small cell lung cancer.

This clonotype has at least ten counts. The gene calls are TRBV24-1 and TRBJ2-1, with a weak D call TRBD1 (5 bases). Germline V gene sequence: CDR1 KGHDR, CDR2 SFDVKD. The CDR3 extends over 13 amino acids. V was clipped by 3 bases and J by 10 bases, with 12 bases between them. The CDR3 DNA follows: TGTGCCACCAGTGATAAGGGGTTTGGGGAGCAGTTCTTC. Translating gives CATSDKGFGEQFF.

In this sample, this clonotype turned up many times. This chain connects TRBV6-2 or TRBV6-3 to TRBJ1-1; weak D call: TRBD1 (5 bases). The CDR3 length is 17 residues. Germline lookup yields CDR1 MNHEY and CDR2 SVGEGT. V was cut by 2 bases and J by 1 base, with 17 bases left in between. CDR3: CASSYRPYGHPNTEAFF. The CDR3 DNA reads TGTGCCAGCAGTTACCGACCGTACGGACACCCGAACACTGAAGCTTTCTTT.

This clonotype was seen repeatedly, ten times or more. This rearrangement joins TRBV5-6 to TRBJ2-3; a possible D gene is TRBD1 (5 bases). CDR1 is SGHDT and CDR2 is YYEEEE in the germline V gene. The CDR3 has 16 amino acids. V lost 3 bases, J lost 6 bases, and 20 bases lay in between. The CDR3 here is CASSSLTDTWGDTQYF. The CDR3 bases are TGTGCCAGCAGCTCACTAACTGACACTTGGGGCGATACGCAGTATTTT.

The chain is built from TRBV20-1 and TRBJ2-5, with 8 bases identical to TRBD1. The V segment lost 4 bases and the J segment 5 bases; nucleotides outside the gene matches: 9. The CDR3 contains 14 residues. Per germline, CDR1 DFQATT and CDR2 SNEGSKA (reference sequence). The CDR3 coding sequence is TGCAGTGCTACCGGACAGGGAGGAATGGAGACCCAGTACTTC. The encoded protein is CSATGQGGMETQYF.

In this sample, this clonotype turned up many times. The V gene is TRBV29-1, the J gene TRBJ2-4; D is possibly TRBD2 (6 bases). Trimming took 4 bases from V and 10 from J, leaving 14 bases between them. The CDR3 runs 12 residues. Germline V CDR1 and CDR2: SQVTM, ANQGSEA. CDR3: CSVAGDGRIQYF. The CDR3 nucleotides are TGCAGCGTTGCGGGGGACGGAAGAATTCAGTACTTC.

The chain employs TRBV7-9 and TRBJ1-3; 8 nucleotides line up with TRBD1. J gave up 7 bases and V 6 bases, and 14 bases lay outside the gene matches. Germline values: CDR1 SEHNR, CDR2 FQNEAQ (reference sequence). CDR3 length: 16 amino acids. CDR3: CASSRKSTGEVNTIYF. The CDR3 DNA follows: TGTGCCAGCAGTCGGAAATCGACAGGGGAAGTGAACACCATATATTTT.

The rearrangement joins TRBV12-3 or TRBV12-4 to TRBJ1-3, with D uncertain. With 6 bases removed from V and 0 bases from J, the gap between germline ends came to 9 bases. There are 14 residues in the CDR3. The DNA for the CDR3 is TGTGCCAGCAGACCCAGAATCTCTGGAAACACCATATATTTT. It specifies CASRPRISGNTIYF.

This clonotype was observed many times. The genes are TRBV21-1 and TRBJ1-5; the table's D call TRBD1 went unverified against the DNA. TRBV21-1 is a documented pseudogene. CDR3 length: 15 residues. The CDR3 nucleotides read TGTGCCAGCAGCAAACGACAGGGGGCCAATCAGCCCCAGCATTTT. This encodes CASSKRQGANQPQHF.

This clonotype was observed at least ten times. The chain has TRBV7-2 and TRBJ2-3; TRBD2 aligns across 7 bases. With 2 bases clipped from V and 0 bases from J, the junction kept 2 bases outside the gene matches. This CDR3 spans 15 amino acids. Germline assignment: CDR1 SGHTA and CDR2 FQGNSA. In DNA form, the CDR3 reads TGTGCCAGCAGCTTAATGGGACTAAGCACAGATACGCAGTATTTT. Protein: CASSLMGLSTDTQYF.

The chain carries TRBV9 and TRBJ1-2; TRBD1 matches at 7 bases. V lost 4 bases, J lost 4 bases, and 10 bases stayed unmatched. The CDR3 is 15 amino acids. Germline V gene data show CDR1 as SGDLS and CDR2 as YYNGEE. CDR3 coding DNA: TGTGCCAGCAGCCCGAGCCGGGACAGCCTCTATGGCTACACCTTC. This translates into CASSPSRDSLYGYTF.

This clonotype has ten or more counts. The chain combines TRBV5-4 with TRBJ2-1; 7 bases are shared with TRBD1. Losses at the gene ends were 4 bases for V and 1 base for J; bases not matched to a gene: 5. The CDR3 is 15 amino acids. Germline V gives CDR1 SGHNT, CDR2 YYREEE (reference sequence). The CDR3: CASSQRGRSYNEQFF. The CDR3 DNA reads as TGTGCCAGCAGCCAGAGGGGGCGGTCCTACAATGAGCAGTTCTTC.

This clonotype turned up a few times. The CDR3, as DNA: TGTGCCAGCAGACTCGGACAGGGGAATTCACCCCTCCACTTT. The encoded protein is CASRLGQGNSPLHF. The gene calls are TRBV27 and TRBJ1-6, with TRBD1 matching over 9 bases. The CDR3 spans 14 residues. Trimming took 6 bases from V and 7 from J; bases not matched to a gene: 4. CDR1 and CDR2 from the germline V gene are MNHEY and SMNVEV (reference sequence).

This sequence joins TRBV20-1 and TRBJ2-7; D is unresolved. The CDR3 extends over 13 amino acids. The V gene lost 7 bases and the J gene lost 1 base, with 14 bases spanning the gap. CDR1 and CDR2 (germline): DFQATT, SNEGSKA (reference sequence). Here the CDR3 DNA reads TGCAGTGACCTCACAGTGAAATCCTACGAGCAGTACGTC. It yields the protein CSDLTVKSYEQYV.

The chain carries TRBV7-2 and TRBJ1-2, with 8 bases fitting TRBD1. Germline assignment: CDR1 SGHTA and CDR2 FQGNSA. The trim removed 1 base at V and 6 bases at J, leaving 7 bases unmatched. The CDR3 sequence is 15 residues long. Here the CDR3 reads CASSLVGQGFDGYTF. CDR3 nucleotide sequence: TGTGCCAGCAGCTTAGTAGGACAGGGCTTCGATGGCTACACCTTC. Full variable domain (rest looked up from reference TRBV7-2 and TRBJ1-2): GAGVSQSPSNKVTEKGKDVELRCDPISGHTALYWYRQSLGQGLEFLIYFQGNSAPDKSGLPSDRFSAERTGGSVSTLTIQRTQQEDSAVYLCASSLVGQGFDGYTFGSGTRLTVV.

This clonotype was seen more than once but under ten times. The chain is built from TRBV7-2 and TRBJ2-1, with 11 bases that match TRBD2. Looked up from germline, CDR1 is SGHTA and CDR2 is FQGNSA. The trim removed 4 bases at V and 3 bases at J, leaving 5 bases unmatched. This CDR3 has 16 amino acids. CDR3 coding DNA: TGTGCCAGCAGCTCCGCCGGGACTAGCGGCTACAATGAGCAGTTCTTC. Protein sequence: CASSSAGTSGYNEQFF.

This clonotype was picked up a small number of times. This chain joins TRBV6-2 or TRBV6-3 and TRBJ2-3; possibly TRBD1 or TRBD2 for D (6 bases each). The ends were cut back, 4 bases at V and 4 bases at J, with 15 bases in the middle. The length of the CDR3 is 15 residues. Looked up from germline, CDR1 is MNHEY and CDR2 is SVGEGT. CDR3 bases: TGTGCCAGCAGTTCTACATGGGGGGCCGCAGATACGCAGTATTTT. As protein: CASSSTWGAADTQYF.

Ten or more counts support this clonotype. V and J are TRBV29-1 and TRBJ1-1, with 8 bases fitting TRBD1. The CDR3 runs 14 residues. The germline CDR1 and CDR2 sequences are SQVTM and ANQGSEA. Trimming at V came to 3 bases and at J to 4 bases, leaving 7 bases not matched to a gene. The CDR3 nucleotides are TGCAGCGTTGATCGGGCAGGGGGCGCCACTGAAGCTTTCTTT. This translates into CSVDRAGGATEAFF.

This clonotype came up many times. This rearrangement joins TRBV11-2 to TRBJ2-3; 12 positions match TRBD2. CDR3 length: 17 residues. V dropped 1 base and J dropped 2; count of bases not matched to a gene: 4. The V gene's germline CDR1 is SGHAT and CDR2 FQNNGV. The DNA for the CDR3 is TGTGCCAGCAGCTTAGTCGCTAGCGGGAGGGCCACAGATACGCAGTATTTT. It encodes CASSLVASGRATDTQYF.

This clonotype occurred a few times. The CDR3 loop reads CSASGAAGEKLFF. CDR3 bases: TGCAGTGCTTCCGGGGCCGCCGGGGAAAAACTGTTTTTT. The genes are TRBV20-1 and TRBJ1-4; D may be TRBD1 (5 bases). Germline assignment: CDR1 DFQATT and CDR2 SNEGSKA (reference sequence). The CDR3 consists of 13 residues. V was cut by 5 bases and J by 8 bases, with 15 bases left in between.

In this sample, this clonotype turned up many times. The chain employs TRBV15 and TRBJ2-3; D unresolved. The germline V gene encodes CDR1 LNHNV and CDR2 YYDKDF (reference sequence). V lost 0 bases to trimming and J lost 5 bases, with 6 bases between them. CDR3 size: 13 residues. CDR3 in amino acids: CATSRDLGDTQYF. The DNA of the CDR3 is TGTGCCACCAGCAGAGATCTTGGAGATACGCAGTATTTT.

This clonotype was seen at least ten times. This chain connects TRBV5-1 to TRBJ2-6, with D perhaps TRBD1 (5 bases). Trimming left V 4 bases short and J 0 bases short, with 11 bases between. Germline CDR1 and CDR2: SGHRS and YFSETQ. This CDR3 spans 16 amino acids. DNA for the CDR3: TGCGCCAGCAGCGTGACAGATTTCTCTGGGGCCAACGTCCTGACTTTC. It specifies CASSVTDFSGANVLTF.

This clonotype was counted ten times or more. The CDR3 here is CASSLGLPQHF. The CDR3, as DNA: TGTGCCAGCAGTCTGGGCCTCCCCCAGCATTTT. The rearrangement links TRBV12-3 or TRBV12-4 to TRBJ1-5; D remains unclear. There are 11 residues in the CDR3. Trimming left V 5 bases short and J 10 bases short, with 9 bases between.

This clonotype was seen repeatedly, ten times or more. The J gene is TRBJ2-5, the V gene TRBV7-3, with a weak D call TRBD2 (7 bases). The CDR3 has 15 residues. The V and J ends lost 0 bases and 0 bases respectively, with 8 bases between them. Germline V gene data show CDR1 as SGHTA and CDR2 as FQGTGA. The CDR3: CASSLTGGHQETQYF. CDR3 in DNA: TGTGCCAGCAGCTTAACGGGGGGGCACCAAGAGACCCAGTACTTC. Combining the CDR3 with reference TRBV7-3 and TRBJ2-5 gives the whole variable domain GAGVSQTPSNKVTEKGKYVELRCDPISGHTALYWYRQSLGQGPEFLIYFQGTGAADDSGLPNDRFFAVRPEGSVSTLKIQRTERGDSAVYLCASSLTGGHQETQYFGPGTRLLVL.

V is TRBV5-6 and J is TRBJ2-1; 9 bases agree with TRBD2. With V trimmed by 5 bases and J by 12 bases, 15 bases remained unmatched. The CDR3 length is 15 residues. Germline V CDR1 and CDR2: SGHDT, YYEEEE. CDR3 protein: CASRRLAATSQGQFF. DNA of the CDR3: TGTGCCAGCAGGCGACTAGCGGCCACCTCCCAGGGGCAGTTCTTC.